A single sample is the source of the 10 T cell receptor beta chains below, sequenced in a study of cytomegalovirus exposure and HLA in healthy donors. With 60 Vbeta and 13 Jbeta primers, the PCR was carried out. Sequencing used immunoSEQ multiplex PCR; TCRdb keeps in-frame clones, though not all of them. In the table there are 70,000 to 85,000 clones, approximately 57% of which are singletons. Sequenced input: PBMCs. All receptors derive from a man aged 30-40 years in good health and CMV-seropositive.

This clone was observed a few times. The rearrangement links TRBV28 to TRBJ2-7, with 7 nucleotides matching TRBD1. CDR3 length equals 13 residues. The V gene's germline CDR1 is MDHEN and CDR2 SYDVKM. J was trimmed by 4 bases and V by 4 bases; bases with no gene match: 4. The CDR3 region has the DNA TGTGCCAGCAGTTCACCACAGGGGTACGAGCAGTACTTC. Translated, it gives CASSSPQGYEQYF.

This clone was detected only a few times. This chain connects TRBV27 to TRBJ2-7; tentative D call: TRBD1 (6 bases). The CDR3 covers 14 residues. The ends were cut back, 5 bases at V and 3 bases at J, with 14 bases in the middle. The germline gives CDR1 MNHEY, CDR2 SMNVEV (reference sequence). The CDR3 here is CASSISGDLYEQYF. CDR3 DNA sequence: TGTGCCAGCAGTATCTCAGGGGATCTCTACGAGCAGTACTTC.

CDR3 nucleotide sequence: TGTGCCAGCCGGGGGGCTGCTAACTATGGCTACACCTTC. Residues: CASRGAANYGYTF. The genes are TRBV28 and TRBJ1-2; D may be TRBD1 (6 bases). V was cut by 8 bases and J by 0 bases, with 10 bases left in between. This CDR3 contains 13 residues. Germline V lookup: CDR1 MDHEN, CDR2 SYDVKM.

The rearrangement uses TRBV15 and TRBJ2-7; 7 nucleotides agree with TRBD1. Looked up from germline, CDR1 is LNHNV and CDR2 is YYDKDF (reference sequence). The length of the CDR3 is 16 residues. J lost 2 bases, V lost 2 bases, and 9 bases had no gene match. This chain's CDR3 is CATSRWDSSRPYEQYF. Here the CDR3 DNA reads TGTGCCACCAGCAGATGGGACAGTTCACGGCCCTACGAGCAGTACTTC.

This rearrangement joins TRBV5-1 to TRBJ1-1; 8 bases are a match to TRBD1. This CDR3 has 15 amino acids. V trimming: 0 bases; J trimming: 5 bases; junction bases outside the gene matches: 6. Germline CDR1 SGHRS, CDR2 YFSETQ. CDR3 coding DNA: TGCGCCAGCAGCTTGGGAGGACAGGGAGGAACTGAAGCTTTCTTT. It translates to CASSLGGQGGTEAFF.

The chain employs TRBV4-1 and TRBJ1-1; 8 bases align to TRBD1. J gave up 1 base and V 4 bases, and 5 bases lay outside the gene matches. The CDR3 runs 15 residues. The germline CDR1 and CDR2 sequences are MGHRA and YSYEKL. CDR3 sequence: CASSPRQGWNTEAFF. In DNA, the CDR3 is TGCGCCAGCAGCCCGAGACAGGGGTGGAACACTGAAGCTTTCTTT.

V is TRBV5-6 and J is TRBJ2-7, with D perhaps TRBD1 (5 bases). This CDR3 is 15 amino acids long. Trimming stripped 3 bases from V and 6 bases from J, with 19 bases between. Per germline, CDR1 SGHDT and CDR2 YYEEEE. CDR3 nucleotide sequence: TGTGCCAGCAGCTGGGCAGGGCCGTCGATGACCGAGCAGTACTTC. It translates to CASSWAGPSMTEQYF.

The chain combines TRBV7-3 with TRBJ2-2, with D possibly being TRBD1 (6 bases). The V gene's germline CDR1 is SGHTA and CDR2 FQGTGA. V lost 2 bases and J 7 bases, leaving 11 bases between the germline ends. The CDR3 has 14 amino acids. The CDR3 loop is CASSLDSGDGELFF. The CDR3 DNA follows: TGTGCCAGCAGCTTAGATTCAGGGGACGGGGAGCTGTTTTTT. Full variable domain (rest looked up from reference TRBV7-3 and TRBJ2-2): GAGVSQTPSNKVTEKGKYVELRCDPISGHTALYWYRQSLGQGPEFLIYFQGTGAADDSGLPNDRFFAVRPEGSVSTLKIQRTERGDSAVYLCASSLDSGDGELFFGEGSRLTVL.

V usage is TRBV14 and J usage is TRBJ2-1; 7 positions agree with TRBD2. This CDR3 spans 18 amino acids. V was clipped by 0 bases and J by 0 bases; unmatched bases: 8. Germline lookup yields CDR1 SGHDN and CDR2 FVKESK. For the CDR3, the DNA is TGTGCCAGCAGCCAAGAATTCGGGGGGTCGAGCTCCTACAATGAGCAGTTCTTC. Encoded protein: CASSQEFGGSSSYNEQFF.

This rearrangement joins TRBV29-1 to TRBJ1-1, with no clear D. CDR1 is SQVTM, CDR2 ANQGSEA, per germline. The V end was cut by 5 bases, the J end by 1 base, with 11 bases between. The CDR3 runs 13 residues. Here the CDR3 DNA reads TGCAGCGTTTGGCGGAACCAGAACACTGAAGCTTTCTTT. The encoded protein is CSVWRNQNTEAFF.